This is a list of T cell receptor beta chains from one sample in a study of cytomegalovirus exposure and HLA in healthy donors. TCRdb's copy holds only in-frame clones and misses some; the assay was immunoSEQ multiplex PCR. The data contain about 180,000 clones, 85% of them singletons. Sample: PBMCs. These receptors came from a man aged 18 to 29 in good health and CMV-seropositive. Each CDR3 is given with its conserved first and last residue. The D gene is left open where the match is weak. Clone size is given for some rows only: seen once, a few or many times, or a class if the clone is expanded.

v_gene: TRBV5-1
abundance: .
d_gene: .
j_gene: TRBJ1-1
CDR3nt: TGCGCCAGCAGCCAGGGCCGGCTGAACACTGAAGCTTTCTTT
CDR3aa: CASSQGRLNTEAFF

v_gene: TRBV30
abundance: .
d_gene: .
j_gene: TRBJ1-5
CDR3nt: TGTGCCTGGGACGACGGAGGGGTTCAGCCCCAGCATTTT
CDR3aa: CAWDDGGVQPQHF

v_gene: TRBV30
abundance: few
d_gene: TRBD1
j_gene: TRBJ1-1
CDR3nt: TGTGCCTTGGGACAGGTGAACACTGAAGCTTTCTTT
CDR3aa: CALGQVNTEAFF

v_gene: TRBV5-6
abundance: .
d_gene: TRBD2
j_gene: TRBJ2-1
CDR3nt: TGTGCCAGCAGCTTGGGACTAGCGGGAGACGATGAGCAGTTCTTC
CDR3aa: CASSLGLAGDDEQFF

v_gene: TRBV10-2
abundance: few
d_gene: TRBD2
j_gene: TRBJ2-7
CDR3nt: TGCGCCAGCAGTGGGATCACGAGCGGGAGCCCCGGCGAGCAGTACTTC
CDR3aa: CASSGITSGSPGEQYF

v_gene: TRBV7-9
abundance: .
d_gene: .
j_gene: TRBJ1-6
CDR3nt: TGTGCCAGCAGTTTGTACAGGGCAGGAAATTCACCCCTCCACTTT
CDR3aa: CASSLYRAGNSPLHF

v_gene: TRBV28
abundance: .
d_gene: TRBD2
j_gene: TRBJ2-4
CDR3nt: TGTGCCAGCAGAACCGGGACTAGCAAAAACATTCAGTACTTC
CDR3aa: CASRTGTSKNIQYF

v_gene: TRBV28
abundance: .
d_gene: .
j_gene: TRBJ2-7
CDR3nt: TGTGCCAGCAGTTTATTCGTCGGGAGCTCCTACGAGCAGTACTTC
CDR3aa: CASSLFVGSSYEQYF

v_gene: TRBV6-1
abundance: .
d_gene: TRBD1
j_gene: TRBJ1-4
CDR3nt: TGTGCCAGCAGTGAAAGGGGACAGGAAAAACTGTTTTTT
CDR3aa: CASSERGQEKLFF

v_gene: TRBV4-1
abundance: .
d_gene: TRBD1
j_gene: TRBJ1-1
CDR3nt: TGCGCCAGCAGCCAAGATCCCTCTAGGACAGGGGGACCCAGAACTGAAGCTTTCTTT
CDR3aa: CASSQDPSRTGGPRTEAFF

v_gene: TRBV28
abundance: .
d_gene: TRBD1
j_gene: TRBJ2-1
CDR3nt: TGTGCCAGCAGTTCTCCCCCGGACAGGGACAATGAGCAGTTCTTC
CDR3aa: CASSSPPDRDNEQFF

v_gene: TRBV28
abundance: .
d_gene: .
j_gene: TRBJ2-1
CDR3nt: TGTGCCAGCAGTTTTAGTGGGAGCTCCTACAATGAGCAGTTCTTC
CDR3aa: CASSFSGSSYNEQFF

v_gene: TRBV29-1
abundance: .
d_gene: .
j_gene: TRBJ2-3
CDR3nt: TGCAGCTTCCTGTCCAGGAGCACAGATACGCAGTATTTT
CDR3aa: CSFLSRSTDTQYF

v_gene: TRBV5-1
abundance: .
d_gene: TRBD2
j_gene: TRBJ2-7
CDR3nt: TGCGCCAGCAGCGGCGGGACTAGCGGGAGGTTTACCTACGAGCAGTACTTC
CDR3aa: CASSGGTSGRFTYEQYF

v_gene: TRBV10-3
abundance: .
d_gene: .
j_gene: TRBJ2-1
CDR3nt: TGTGCCATCGAAGACGGTTTAAGAGGGGGTGAGCAGTTCTTC
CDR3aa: CAIEDGLRGGEQFF

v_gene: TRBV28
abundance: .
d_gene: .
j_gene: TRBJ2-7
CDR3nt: TGTGCCAGCAGTCCTCTCGGGGGTAGCTCCTACGAGCAGTACTTC
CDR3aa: CASSPLGGSSYEQYF

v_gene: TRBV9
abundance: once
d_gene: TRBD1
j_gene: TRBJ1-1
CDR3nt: TGTGCCAGCAGCGCGGGGACAGGGAAATTGAACACTGAAGCTTTCTTT
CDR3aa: CASSAGTGKLNTEAFF

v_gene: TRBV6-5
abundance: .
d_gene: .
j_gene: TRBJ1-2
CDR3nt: TGTGCCAGCAGTTACGGGCCATCCAAAGGCTACACCTTC
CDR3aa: CASSYGPSKGYTF

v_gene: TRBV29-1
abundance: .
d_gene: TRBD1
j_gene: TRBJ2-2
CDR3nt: TGCAGCGTTAAGAGGACAGGGGACGTCGGGGAGCTGTTTTTT
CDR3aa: CSVKRTGDVGELFF

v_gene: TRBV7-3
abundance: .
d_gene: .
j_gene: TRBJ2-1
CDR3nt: TGTGCCAGCAGCTTAGGCGGGAACTCCTACAATGAGCAGTTCTTC
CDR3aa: CASSLGGNSYNEQFF

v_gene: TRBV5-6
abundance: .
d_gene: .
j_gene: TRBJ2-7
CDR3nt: TGTGCCAGCAGCCGCGGGGTGAGCTCCTACGAGCAGTACTTC
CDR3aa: CASSRGVSSYEQYF

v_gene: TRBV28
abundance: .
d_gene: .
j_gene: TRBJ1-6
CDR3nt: TGTGCCAGCAGTTTGTTCGAGCTGTATAATTCACCCCTCCACTTT
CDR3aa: CASSLFELYNSPLHF

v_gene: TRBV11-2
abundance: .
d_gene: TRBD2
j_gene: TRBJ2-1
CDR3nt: TGTGCCAGCAGCTTAGATGGCGGGGGACCCTACAATGAGCAGTTCTTC
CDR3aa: CASSLDGGGPYNEQFF

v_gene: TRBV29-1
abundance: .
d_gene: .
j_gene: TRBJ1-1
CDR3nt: TGCAGCGCTACGGGCCCCGGGGACACTGAAGCTTTCTTT
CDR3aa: CSATGPGDTEAFF

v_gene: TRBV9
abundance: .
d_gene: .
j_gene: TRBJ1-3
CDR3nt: TGTGCCAGCAGCGTAGCTTGGCGGTCGGGAAACACCATATATTTT
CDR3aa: CASSVAWRSGNTIYF

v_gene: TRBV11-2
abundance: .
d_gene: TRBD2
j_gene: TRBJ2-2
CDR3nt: TGTGCCAGCAGCTCCCAAAATAGCGGGAGAACGGCCGGGGAGCTGTTTTTT
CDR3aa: CASSSQNSGRTAGELFF

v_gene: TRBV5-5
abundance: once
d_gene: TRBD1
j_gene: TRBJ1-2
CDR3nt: TGTGCCAGCAGCGGGAAGGGACAGGGTCGAACCTATGGCTACACCTTC
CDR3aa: CASSGKGQGRTYGYTF

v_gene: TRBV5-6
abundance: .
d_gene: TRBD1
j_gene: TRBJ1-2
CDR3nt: TGTGCCAGCAGCTTGGTTCCAGGGGGGAACTATGGCTACACCTTC
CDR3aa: CASSLVPGGNYGYTF

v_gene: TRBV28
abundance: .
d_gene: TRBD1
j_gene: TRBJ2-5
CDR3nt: TGTGCCAGCAGGGGGACAGGGGAAGAGACCCAGTACTTC
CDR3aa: CASRGTGEETQYF

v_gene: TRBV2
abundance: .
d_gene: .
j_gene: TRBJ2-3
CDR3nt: TGTGCCAGCAGATCCCTTCTTGATACGCAGTATTTT
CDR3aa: CASRSLLDTQYF

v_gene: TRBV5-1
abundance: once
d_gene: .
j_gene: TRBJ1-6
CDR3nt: TGCGCCAGCAGCTCTTTACAGGGTAGGAATTCACCCCTCCACTTT
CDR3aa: CASSSLQGRNSPLHF

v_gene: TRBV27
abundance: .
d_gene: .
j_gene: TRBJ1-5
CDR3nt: TGTGCCAGCAGTTTAATAGGAGGCAATCAGCCCCAGCATTTT
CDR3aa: CASSLIGGNQPQHF

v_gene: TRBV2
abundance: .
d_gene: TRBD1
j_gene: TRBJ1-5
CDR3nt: TGTGCCAGCAGTAAGGAGGACAGGGCTAATCAGCCCCAGCATTTT
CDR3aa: CASSKEDRANQPQHF

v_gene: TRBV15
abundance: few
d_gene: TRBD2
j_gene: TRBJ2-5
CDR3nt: TGTGCCACCAGCATCTGGCGGGAGGGGGCCCAGTACTTC
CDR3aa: CATSIWREGAQYF

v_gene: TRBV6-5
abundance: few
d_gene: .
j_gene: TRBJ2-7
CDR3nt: TGTGCCAGCAGTGAAACGGGCGGGACCTACGAGCAGTACTTC
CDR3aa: CASSETGGTYEQYF

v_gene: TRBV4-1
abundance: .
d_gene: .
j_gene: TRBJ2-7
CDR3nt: TGCGCCAGCAGCCACGGACGGGGAAGCTCCTACGAGCAGTACTTC
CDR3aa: CASSHGRGSSYEQYF

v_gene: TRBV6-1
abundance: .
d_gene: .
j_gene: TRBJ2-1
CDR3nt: TGTGCCACCGAGACAGAAACGCACAATGAGCAGTTCTTC
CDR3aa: CATETETHNEQFF

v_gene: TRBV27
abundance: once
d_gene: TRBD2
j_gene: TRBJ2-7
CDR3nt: TGTGCCAGCAGTAGCTCGGGGGGAGTAGCGGTAGAGCAGTACTTC
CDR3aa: CASSSSGGVAVEQYF

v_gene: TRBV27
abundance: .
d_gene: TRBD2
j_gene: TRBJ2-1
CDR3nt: TGTGCCAGCATCGCGGGAGGCCGCGACAATGAGCAGTTCTTC
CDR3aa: CASIAGGRDNEQFF

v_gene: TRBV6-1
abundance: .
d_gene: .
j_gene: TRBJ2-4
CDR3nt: TGTGCCAGCAGCGACAGAACGACGCGTGGAGACTTC
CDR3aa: CASSDRTTRGDF

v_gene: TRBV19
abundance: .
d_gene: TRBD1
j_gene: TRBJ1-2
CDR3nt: TGTGCCAGTAGTCCATCGACAGGGGGTGGCTATGGCTACACCTTC
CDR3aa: CASSPSTGGGYGYTF

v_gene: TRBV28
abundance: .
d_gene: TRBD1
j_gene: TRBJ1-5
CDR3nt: TGTGCCAGCAGTCCACAGGGGGATCAGCCCCAGCATTTT
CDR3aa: CASSPQGDQPQHF

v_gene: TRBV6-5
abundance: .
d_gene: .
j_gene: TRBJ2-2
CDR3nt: TGTGCGGTGACACCGAACACCGGGGAGCTGTTTTTT
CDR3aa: CAVTPNTGELFF

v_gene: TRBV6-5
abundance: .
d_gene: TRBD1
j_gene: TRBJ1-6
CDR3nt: TGTGCCAGCAGTTCAAGACAGGGGAGGTTTAATTCACCCCTCCACTTT
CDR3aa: CASSSRQGRFNSPLHF

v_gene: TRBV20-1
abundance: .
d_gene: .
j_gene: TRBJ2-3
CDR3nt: TGCAGTGCTAGCGGGACAGATACGCAGTATTTT
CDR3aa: CSASGTDTQYF

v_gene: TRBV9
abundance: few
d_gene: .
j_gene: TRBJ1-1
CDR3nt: TGTGCCAGCAGCGTAACAGTCCTGAACACTGAAGCTTTCTTT
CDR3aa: CASSVTVLNTEAFF

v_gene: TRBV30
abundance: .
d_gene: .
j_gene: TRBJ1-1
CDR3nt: TGTGCCTGGAGTGCAAGGACAGTCACTGAAGCTTTCTTT
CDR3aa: CAWSARTVTEAFF

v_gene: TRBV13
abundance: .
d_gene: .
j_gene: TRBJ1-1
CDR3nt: TGTGCCAGCAGTTTGTGGGGGGGTGGCGCTGAAGCTTTCTTT
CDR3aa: CASSLWGGGAEAFF